Listed below are T cell receptor beta chains from one sample, sequenced in a study of Tregs in tolerant kidney transplant recipients. TCRdb's table, derived via immunoSEQ multiplex PCR, lists solely in-frame clones and lacks some. The profile shows 60,000 to 70,000 clones, 80% to 95% of them singletons. This sample comprised CD8+ T cells from blood, obtained before the transplant. These receptors were obtained from a human donor who received a combined kidney and bone marrow transplant. Each CDR3 is given with its conserved first and last residue. A D gene is named only where the DNA matches it firmly. Part of the rows lack a size; the others show once, few, many or a class for expanded clones.

abundance	v_gene	d_gene	j_gene	CDR3aa	CDR3nt
NA	TRBV2	NA	TRBJ2-7	CASTRSGVDEQYF	TGTGCCAGCACCAGATCGGGGGTCGACGAGCAGTACTTC
once	TRBV27	TRBD2	TRBJ2-5	CASKWTSGGQETQYF	TGTGCCAGCAAGTGGACTAGCGGGGGCCAAGAGACCCAGTACTTC
NA	TRBV6-1	NA	TRBJ2-7	CASSAGDEQYF	TGTGCCAGCAGTGCAGGGGACGAGCAGTACTTC
NA	TRBV29-1	TRBD1	TRBJ2-1	CSVEGLPGQGDSYNEQFF	TGCAGCGTTGAAGGTCTGCCGGGACAGGGAGACTCCTACAATGAGCAGTTCTTC
NA	TRBV19	TRBD2	TRBJ2-1	CASIGAGGLNEQFF	TGTGCCAGTATTGGTGCGGGAGGGTTGAATGAGCAGTTCTTC
NA	TRBV5-1	TRBD1	TRBJ2-5	CASRRNRGYQETQYF	TGCGCCAGCAGAAGAAACAGGGGGTACCAAGAGACCCAGTACTTC
NA	TRBV2	TRBD2	TRBJ2-5	CASTWTSGDQETQHF	TGTGCCAGCACTTGGACTAGCGGGGATCAAGAGACCCAGCACTTC
NA	TRBV4-3	NA	TRBJ2-1	CASSQVVRAVRNEQFF	TGCGCCAGCAGCCAAGTCGTCCGAGCTGTGAGGAATGAGCAGTTCTTC
once	TRBV9	NA	TRBJ1-1	CASSVDADSEAFF	TGTGCCAGCAGCGTAGACGCCGACAGCGAAGCTTTCTTT
NA	TRBV7-9	NA	TRBJ2-4	CASSPGVAKNIQYF	TGTGCCAGCAGTCCCGGTGTGGCCAAAAACATTCAGTACTTC
NA	TRBV11-3	TRBD1	TRBJ1-2	CASSLGDRRYGYTF	TGTGCCAGCAGCTTAGGGGACAGACGCTATGGCTACACCTTC
NA	TRBV2	NA	TRBJ2-7	CASSGIGAYEQYF	TGTGCCAGCAGTGGGATCGGAGCGTACGAGCAGTACTTC
NA	TRBV4-3	NA	TRBJ2-1	CASSISGSEQFF	TGCGCCAGCAGCATAAGCGGGTCTGAGCAGTTCTTC
once	TRBV5-1	TRBD2	TRBJ2-3	CASSSGTSGGAPDTQYF	TGCGCCAGCAGCTCCGGGACTAGCGGGGGGGCCCCAGATACGCAGTATTTT
NA	TRBV5-4	NA	TRBJ2-1	CASSFGNEQFF	TGTGCCAGCAGCTTCGGCAATGAGCAGTTCTTC
NA	TRBV30	NA	TRBJ1-5	CAWRDTGNQPQHF	TGTGCCTGGAGGGACACGGGCAATCAGCCCCAGCATTTT
NA	TRBV7-2	TRBD1	TRBJ2-7	CASSLGGTGDEQYF	TGTGCCAGCAGCTTAGGTGGGACAGGGGACGAGCAGTACTTC
NA	TRBV7-8	TRBD1	TRBJ1-2	CASSPDYRGGDGYTF	TGTGCCAGCAGCCCAGACTACAGGGGAGGCGATGGCTACACCTTC
NA	TRBV4-1	NA	TRBJ2-1	CASSPQVVQNEQFF	TGCGCCAGCAGCCCCCAGGTAGTCCAGAATGAGCAGTTCTTC
NA	TRBV9	NA	TRBJ2-7	CASSVGRGGSEQYF	TGTGCCAGCAGCGTCGGCCGTGGCGGCAGCGAGCAGTACTTC
NA	TRBV7-3	NA	TRBJ1-1	CASSLGGGSTEGAFF	TGTGCCAGCAGCCTCGGGGGGGGAAGCACCGAAGGAGCTTTCTTT
NA	TRBV19	NA	TRBJ2-1	CASQTGTRSYNEQFF	TGTGCCAGTCAAACCGGGACAAGGTCTTACAATGAGCAGTTCTTC
NA	TRBV7-3	TRBD2	TRBJ2-3	CASSDSGSTQYF	TGTGCCAGCAGCGATAGCGGGAGCACGCAGTATTTT
NA	TRBV7-9	NA	TRBJ2-2	CASSDRETNTGELFF	TGTGCCAGCAGCGACCGGGAGACGAACACCGGGGAGCTGTTTTTT
NA	TRBV19	NA	TRBJ2-2	CASSIDPRDGGELFF	TGTGCCAGTAGTATAGACCCGCGTGATGGCGGGGAGCTGTTTTTT
NA	TRBV2	TRBD2	TRBJ2-3	CASSTGLAGSTDTQYF	TGTGCCAGCAGTACGGGACTAGCGGGCTCCACAGATACGCAGTATTTT
NA	TRBV5-6	TRBD1	TRBJ1-2	CASSLGDSYNYGYTF	TGTGCCAGCAGCTTGGGGGACAGCTATAACTATGGCTACACCTTC
NA	TRBV25-1	NA	TRBJ1-1	CACQRTGNTEAFF	TGTGCCTGCCAAAGAACAGGGAACACTGAAGCTTTCTTT
few	TRBV19	TRBD1	TRBJ1-2	CASSFQGAGSGYTF	TGTGCCAGTAGCTTTCAGGGGGCCGGGAGTGGCTACACCTTC
NA	TRBV13	TRBD1	TRBJ2-7	CASSIGQGTYEQYF	TGTGCCAGCAGCATTGGACAGGGGACCTACGAGCAGTACTTC
once	TRBV11-2	NA	TRBJ2-7	CASSPFSYEQYF	TGTGCCAGCAGCCCTTTCTCCTACGAGCAGTACTTC
NA	TRBV11-2	TRBD1	TRBJ1-2	CASSLDPTGERYGYTF	TGTGCCAGCAGCTTAGATCCAACAGGGGAGAGATATGGCTACACCTTC
NA	TRBV5-5	TRBD2	TRBJ2-7	CASSLAGLAGSYEQYF	TGTGCCAGCAGCTTGGCGGGACTAGCGGGGTCCTACGAGCAGTACTTC
NA	TRBV7-2	TRBD1	TRBJ2-7	CASSLGQVHEQYF	TGTGCCAGCAGCTTGGGACAGGTCCACGAGCAGTACTTC
NA	TRBV5-1	TRBD1	TRBJ1-4	CASSSGDRGEKLFF	TGCGCCAGCAGCTCCGGGGACAGGGGCGAAAAACTGTTTTTT
NA	TRBV7-3	TRBD2	TRBJ2-1	CASSLVSSGEDNEQFF	TGTGCCAGCAGTTTAGTCTCTAGCGGGGAGGACAATGAGCAGTTCTTC
NA	TRBV5-3	NA	TRBJ1-5	CARSMTGTYNQPQHF	TGTGCCAGAAGCATGACCGGGACATACAATCAGCCCCAGCATTTT
few	TRBV28	TRBD2	TRBJ2-3	CASGLAGGTDTQYF	TGTGCCAGCGGGTTAGCGGGAGGGACAGATACGCAGTATTTT
once	TRBV2	NA	TRBJ1-1	CASSESRGFTEAFF	TGTGCCAGCAGTGAATCACGGGGATTTACTGAAGCTTTCTTT
NA	TRBV9	NA	TRBJ2-7	CASSGAKSGTFYEQYF	TGTGCCAGCAGCGGAGCAAAGTCCGGGACTTTCTACGAGCAGTACTTC
NA	TRBV6-6	NA	TRBJ2-1	CASSYGWDLGFF	TGTGCCAGCAGTTACGGTTGGGACTTAGGGTTCTTC
NA	TRBV7-6	NA	TRBJ1-1	CASSEGTEAFF	TGTGCCAGCAGCGAGGGCACTGAAGCTTTCTTT